One sample yielded the 31 T cell receptor beta chains listed below, sequenced in a study of cytomegalovirus exposure and HLA in healthy donors. The PCR ran on 60 Vbeta and 13 Jbeta primers. Assay used: immunoSEQ multiplex PCR; TCRdb lists only in-frame clones, some missing. The sample holds approximately 130,000 clones, around 80% seen once. Sequenced: PBMCs. All receptors come from a woman aged 50 to 65 in good health and CMV-seropositive.

This chain connects TRBV20-1 to TRBJ2-2; D is unclear. Trimming left V 1 base short and J 6 bases short, with 3 bases between. Per germline, CDR1 DFQATT and CDR2 SNEGSKA (reference sequence). The CDR3 totals 11 residues. CDR3 sequence (DNA): TGCAGTGCTAGAGGAGCCGGGGAGCTGTTTTTT. Amino acid sequence: CSARGAGELFF.

This chain uses TRBV30 with TRBJ1-4; D perhaps matches TRBD1 (6 bases). There are 14 residues in the CDR3. Trimming stripped 4 bases from V and 7 bases from J, with 16 bases between. Germline assignment: CDR1 GTSNPN and CDR2 SVGIG (reference sequence). The CDR3 is CAWMEQTGFEKLFF. In nucleotides, the CDR3 is TGTGCCTGGATGGAACAAACAGGGTTTGAAAAACTGTTTTTT.

The chain couples TRBV9 to TRBJ2-1, with 11 bases identical to TRBD2. V lost 0 bases, J lost 3 bases, and 2 bases stayed unmatched. CDR1 and CDR2 from the germline V gene are SGDLS and YYNGEE. The CDR3 spans 16 residues. The CDR3, as DNA: TGTGCCAGCAGCGTAGCTAGCGGGGGGTACTACAATGAGCAGTTCTTC. Amino acid sequence: CASSVASGGYYNEQFF. The full variable domain, rest sourced from reference TRBV9 and TRBJ2-1, is DSGVTQTPKHLITATGQRVTLRCSPRSGDLSVYWYQQSLDQGLQFLIQYYNGEERAKGNILERFSAQQFPDLHSELNLSSLELGDSALYFCASSVASGGYYNEQFFGPGTRLTVL.

This CDR3 is CASTSGVLSYTF. In DNA form, the CDR3 reads TGTGCCAGCACCTCAGGGGTATTAAGCTACACCTTC. The rearrangement links TRBV6-5 to TRBJ1-2, with D perhaps matching TRBD1 (6 bases). The V end was cut by 7 bases, the J end by 9 bases, with 15 bases between. Germline CDR1 reads MNHEY; CDR2 reads SVGAGI. The CDR3 spans 12 residues.

This clone has a single count. This chain connects TRBV13 to TRBJ1-2, with TRBD1 matching over 7 bases. Germline values: CDR1 PRHDT, CDR2 FYEKMQ (reference sequence). The trim removed 0 bases at V and 4 bases at J, leaving 5 bases unmatched. The CDR3 extends over 15 amino acids. CDR3: CASSLGRDSLYGYTF. DNA of the CDR3: TGTGCCAGCAGCTTAGGTAGGGACAGCCTCTATGGCTACACCTTC.

This clone was observed once. The rearrangement uses TRBV10-1 and TRBJ2-5; TRBD2 matches at 9 bases. The CDR3 is 12 residues long. J was trimmed by 9 bases and V by 8 bases; bases with no gene match: 7. The germline V gene has CDR1 WNHNN and CDR2 SYGVQD (reference sequence). In nucleotides, the CDR3 is TGCGCCAGCCCTCGGCGGGGGGGGTCCCAGTACTTC. Its translation is CASPRRGGSQYF.

In this sample, this clone turned up once. J is TRBJ2-1 and V is TRBV7-2, with 9 bases identical to TRBD2. V lost 6 bases and J lost 1; bases outside the gene matches: 4. The germline V gene encodes CDR1 SGHTA and CDR2 FQGNSA. The CDR3 sequence is 15 residues long. CDR3: CASRQTSGSYNEQFF. The DNA of the CDR3 is TGTGCCAGCAGACAGACTAGCGGTTCCTACAATGAGCAGTTCTTC.

There are a few counts of this clone. The V and J genes are TRBV2 and TRBJ1-3; 7 nucleotides agree with TRBD1. Germline trimming cut 6 bases from V and 8 bases from J; bases unmatched to any gene: 10. This CDR3 spans 14 amino acids. Germline values: CDR1 SNHLY, CDR2 FYNNEI. CDR3 sequence reads: CASRDRTRGDTIYF. The CDR3 coding sequence is TGTGCCAGCAGGGACAGGACGCGAGGGGACACCATATATTTT.

This clone was detected once. The chain combines TRBV5-4 with TRBJ2-5; tentatively, D is TRBD1 (6 bases). Trimming took 0 bases from V and 2 from J, leaving 14 bases between them. Germline CDR1 is SGHNT and CDR2 is YYREEE (reference sequence). This CDR3 spans 16 amino acids. This CDR3 reads CASSLVGRGTQETQYF. The CDR3 coding sequence is TGTGCCAGCAGCTTGGTTGGCAGGGGAACTCAAGAGACCCAGTACTTC.

The chain has TRBV19 and TRBJ1-5; possibly TRBD1 for D (6 bases). This CDR3 has 14 residues. Germline CDR1 reads LNHDA; CDR2 reads SQIVND (reference sequence). Trimming removed 6 bases from V and 5 bases from J, with 14 bases in between. The CDR3 loop is CASSPYPGDQPQHF. DNA of the CDR3: TGTGCCAGTAGCCCATACCCAGGGGATCAGCCCCAGCATTTT.

The J gene is TRBJ2-3, the V gene TRBV10-3; D may be TRBD2 (5 bases). From germline, CDR1 is ENHRY and CDR2 SYGVKD. The CDR3 is 14 residues long. Trimming shortened V by 4 bases and J by 1 base, and 9 bases separated the two germline ends. The DNA for the CDR3 is TGTGCCATCAGTGTTTTTAGCGGCACAGATACGCAGTATTTT. Protein sequence: CAISVFSGTDTQYF.

The CDR3: CASSSTGLGNQPQHF. The CDR3 nucleotides read TGTGCCAGCAGCTCGACGGGACTTGGGAATCAGCCCCAGCATTTT. This chain links TRBV7-3 with TRBJ1-5; D might be TRBD1 (5 bases). V was cut by 4 bases and J by 4 bases, with 14 bases left in between. The V gene's germline CDR1 is SGHTA and CDR2 FQGTGA. The CDR3 has 15 amino acids.

The chain carries TRBV19 and TRBJ2-3, with 7 bases identical to TRBD2. CDR1 LNHDA and CDR2 SQIVND come from the germline V gene (reference sequence). CDR3 length: 15 residues. After removal of 9 bases from V and 0 bases from J, the junction contained 9 bases not matched to a gene. CDR3 coding DNA: TGTGCCAGCCGCCGACTAGCAGCTAGCACAGATACGCAGTATTTT. Translated: CASRRLAASTDTQYF.

About this clone itself: An end of the junction differs from the germline gene, which may be a read error. The V gene is TRBV7-9, the J gene TRBJ1-2; TRBD1 might be the D (6 bases). This CDR3 comprises 11 residues. Germline loops: CDR1 SEHNR, CDR2 FQNEAQ (reference sequence). The CDR3 loop reads CVSSLQGDYTF. The CDR3 coding sequence is TGTGTCAGCAGCTTACAGGGTGACTACACCTTC.

The chain joins TRBV7-8 to TRBJ2-2, with 11 positions matching TRBD2. With V trimmed by 0 bases and J by 1 base, 7 bases remained unmatched. The CDR3 spans 19 residues. Germline CDR1 reads SGHVS; CDR2 reads FQNEAQ. The CDR3 DNA reads TGTGCCAGCAGCTTAGCGTGGGCTAGCGGGGGGCAGAACACCGGGGAGCTGTTTTTT. As protein: CASSLAWASGGQNTGELFF.

The chain employs TRBV5-6 and TRBJ2-5; D not certain. The J call is uncertain, as TRBJ2-7 better fits the DNA end. The germline V gene encodes CDR1 SGHDT and CDR2 YYEEEE. CDR3 length: 13 residues. CDR3 nucleotide sequence: TGTGCCAGCAGCGATCTGTCCTCCTACGAGCAGTACTTC. Protein product: CASSDLSSYEQYF.

CDR3 sequence (DNA): TGTGCCAGCAGCGCTAGCGGGGGGGCGGACATTCAGTACTTC. Translated, it gives CASSASGGADIQYF. The chain carries TRBV9 and TRBJ2-4, with 12 bases aligning to TRBD2. The CDR3 is made up of 14 amino acids. Trimming at V came to 3 bases and at J to 8 bases, leaving 3 bases not matched to a gene. Germline V gives CDR1 SGDLS, CDR2 YYNGEE.

This rearrangement joins TRBV2 to TRBJ2-1; D is uncertain. This CDR3 spans 15 amino acids. CDR1 and CDR2 (germline): SNHLY, FYNNEI. The V end lost 2 bases, the J end lost 1 base, and 9 bases lay between the germline ends. CDR3 amino acids: CASSESSHSYNEQFF. DNA for the CDR3: TGTGCCAGCAGTGAATCGAGTCATTCCTACAATGAGCAGTTCTTC.

The chain employs TRBV7-6 and TRBJ2-7; 9 bases line up with TRBD1. V was clipped by 5 bases and J by 5 bases; unmatched bases: 10. This CDR3 is 15 amino acids long. CDR1 is SGHVS, CDR2 FNYEAQ, per germline. CDR3 loop: CASSRGTGWSDEQYF. DNA of the CDR3: TGTGCCAGCAGCCGCGGGACAGGGTGGTCCGACGAGCAGTACTTC.

This clone was observed a handful of times. The chain joins TRBV5-4 to TRBJ1-1; 10 bases map to TRBD1. Looked up from germline, CDR1 is SGHNT and CDR2 is YYREEE (reference sequence). The CDR3 sequence is 16 residues long. Unmatched junction bases numbered 7, after V lost 5 bases and J lost 0 bases. CDR3 residues: CASSFPGQGLNTEAFF. The CDR3 nucleotides are TGTGCCAGCAGTTTTCCGGGACAGGGGTTGAACACTGAAGCTTTCTTT.

The J gene is TRBJ2-7, the V gene TRBV5-1; 8 positions match TRBD2. V lost 4 bases to trimming and J lost 5 bases; unmatched junction nucleotides: 11. CDR3 length equals 15 residues. CDR1 and CDR2 (germline): SGHRS, YFSETQ. The CDR3 loop reads CASSPPGGERHEQYF. Written as DNA, the CDR3 is TGCGCCAGCAGCCCGCCGGGGGGGGAGCGGCACGAGCAGTACTTC.

The chain joins TRBV5-1 to TRBJ1-6; weak D call: TRBD1 (6 bases). Germline loops: CDR1 SGHRS, CDR2 YFSETQ. V lost 0 bases to trimming and J lost 7 bases, with 11 bases between them. The CDR3 runs 15 residues. CDR3 bases: TGCGCCAGCAGCTTGGTAACCCAGGGGAATTCACCCCTCCACTTT. It translates to CASSLVTQGNSPLHF.

This clone was counted at least ten times. The V and J genes are TRBV6-5 and TRBJ1-1; 10 bases agree with TRBD1. V dropped 7 bases and J dropped 7; count of bases not matched to a gene: 6. The CDR3 runs 13 residues. CDR1 and CDR2 (germline): MNHEY, SVGAGI. CDR3 in amino acids: CASTTGTGVEAFF. The CDR3 nucleotides are TGTGCCAGCACTACGGGGACAGGGGTTGAAGCTTTCTTT.

This clone was detected only a few times. This rearrangement joins TRBV10-3 to TRBJ1-1; D is perhaps TRBD1 (6 bases). V was shortened by 11 bases and J by 5 bases, with 18 bases between the two germline ends. The germline CDR1 and CDR2 sequences are ENHRY and SYGVKD. The CDR3 length is 13 residues. CDR3 protein: CASGRGGSTEAFF. The CDR3 DNA is TGTGCCTCAGGGAGGGGGGGTTCTACTGAAGCTTTCTTT.

V is TRBV19 and J is TRBJ2-7; 9 bases map to TRBD1. CDR1 and CDR2 from the germline V gene are LNHDA and SQIVND (reference sequence). This CDR3 has 12 residues. J lost 6 bases, V lost 5 bases, and 2 bases had no gene match. As DNA, the CDR3 is TGTGCCAGTAGTCGACAGGGGGGCGAGCAGTACTTC. Protein product: CASSRQGGEQYF.

This chain connects TRBV5-1 to TRBJ1-1; D is possibly TRBD1 (5 bases). CDR1 and CDR2 (germline): SGHRS, YFSETQ. V was cut by 0 bases and J by 1 base, with 10 bases left in between. The CDR3 length is 15 residues. The CDR3 DNA sequence: TGCGCCAGCAGCTTGGGGGGCGCTGAGAACACTGAAGCTTTCTTT. This translates into CASSLGGAENTEAFF. The whole variable domain, remainder taken from reference TRBV5-1 and TRBJ1-1, is KAGVTQTPRYLIKTRGQQVTLSCSPISGHRSVSWYQQTPGQGLQFLFEYFSETQRNKGNFPGRFSGRQFSNSRSEMNVSTLELGDSALYLCASSLGGAENTEAFFGQGTRLTVV.

V gene TRBV7-8 combines with J gene TRBJ2-1, with no clear D. The CDR3 has 13 amino acids. The germline V gene encodes CDR1 SGHVS and CDR2 FQNEAQ. V shed 2 bases and J shed 6 bases, with 8 bases lying between them. In DNA form, the CDR3 reads TGTGCCAGCAGCTTAAGTGCGTTCAATGAGCAGTTCTTC. Translation gives CASSLSAFNEQFF.

The rearrangement joins TRBV5-6 to TRBJ2-1; D perhaps matches TRBD1 (5 bases). Trimming took off 0 bases at V and 0 bases at J, with 16 bases between the two ends. CDR1 and CDR2 (germline): SGHDT, YYEEEE. CDR3 length: 18 amino acids. DNA of the CDR3: TGTGCCAGCAGCTTGGTCAGGGTTCATTTGAGCTCCTACAATGAGCAGTTCTTC. Its protein product is CASSLVRVHLSSYNEQFF.

DNA of the CDR3: TGTGCCATCAGTGAGTCAAGGTCGACAGGGGATGAAGCTTTCTTT. Its protein product is CAISESRSTGDEAFF. This chain uses TRBV10-3 with TRBJ1-1; TRBD1 matches at 8 bases. Germline V gene lookup returns CDR1 ENHRY and CDR2 SYGVKD. This CDR3 is 15 amino acids long. V dropped 0 bases and J dropped 7; count of bases not matched to a gene: 7.

The chain uses TRBV29-1 and TRBJ2-1, with a possible D match to TRBD2 (5 bases). CDR3 length: 11 amino acids. Trimming left V 3 bases short and J 12 bases short, with 12 bases between. Germline V gene lookup returns CDR1 SQVTM and CDR2 ANQGSEA. The CDR3 region has the DNA TGCAGCGTTGAGGTCACAGAGGGGCAGTTCTTC. It encodes CSVEVTEGQFF.

The rearrangement uses TRBV18 and TRBJ1-2; 7 bases align to TRBD1. The CDR3 spans 13 residues. With 4 bases clipped from V and 6 bases from J, the junction kept 5 bases outside the gene matches. The germline V gene encodes CDR1 KGHSH and CDR2 LQKENI. The CDR3 coding sequence is TGTGCCAGCTCACAACAGGGGTTCGATGGCTACACCTTC. It translates to CASSQQGFDGYTF.